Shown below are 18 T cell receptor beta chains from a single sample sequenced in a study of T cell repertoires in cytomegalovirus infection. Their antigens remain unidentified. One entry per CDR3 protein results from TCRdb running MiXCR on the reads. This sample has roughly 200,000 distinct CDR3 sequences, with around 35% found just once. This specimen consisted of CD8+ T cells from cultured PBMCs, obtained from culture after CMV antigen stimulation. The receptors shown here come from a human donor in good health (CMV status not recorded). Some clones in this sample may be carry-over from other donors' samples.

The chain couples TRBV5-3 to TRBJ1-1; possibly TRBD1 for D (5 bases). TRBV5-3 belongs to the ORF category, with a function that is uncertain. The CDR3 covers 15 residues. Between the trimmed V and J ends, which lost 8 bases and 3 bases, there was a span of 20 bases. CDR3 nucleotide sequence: TGTGCCAGCACCACTCCCGGCGGGGGAGACACTGAAGCTTTCTTT. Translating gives CASTTPGGGDTEAFF.

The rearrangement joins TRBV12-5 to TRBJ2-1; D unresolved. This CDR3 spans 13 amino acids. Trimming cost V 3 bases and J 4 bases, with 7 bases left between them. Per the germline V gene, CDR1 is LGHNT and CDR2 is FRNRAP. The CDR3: CASGFGEYNEQFF. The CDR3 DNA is TGTGCTAGTGGTTTCGGAGAATACAATGAGCAGTTCTTC.

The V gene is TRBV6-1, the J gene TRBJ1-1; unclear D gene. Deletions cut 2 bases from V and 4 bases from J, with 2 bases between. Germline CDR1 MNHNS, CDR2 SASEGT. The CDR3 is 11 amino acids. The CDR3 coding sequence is TGTGCCAGCAGTGAAACCACTGAAGCTTTCTTT. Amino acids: CASSETTEAFF.

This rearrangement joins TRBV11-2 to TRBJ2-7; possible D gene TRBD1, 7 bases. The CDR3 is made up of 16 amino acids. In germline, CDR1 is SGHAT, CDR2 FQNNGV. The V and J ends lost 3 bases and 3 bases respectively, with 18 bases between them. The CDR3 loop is CASSLEFAGGFYEQYF. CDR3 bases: TGTGCCAGCAGCTTGGAATTCGCAGGGGGGTTCTACGAGCAGTACTTC.

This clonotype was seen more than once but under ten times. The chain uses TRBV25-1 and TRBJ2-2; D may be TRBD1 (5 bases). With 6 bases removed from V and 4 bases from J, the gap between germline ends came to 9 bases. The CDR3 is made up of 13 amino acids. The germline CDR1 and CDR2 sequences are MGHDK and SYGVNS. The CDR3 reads CASSQGSTGELFF. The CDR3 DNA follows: TGTGCCAGCAGCCAGGGTTCCACCGGGGAGCTGTTTTTT.

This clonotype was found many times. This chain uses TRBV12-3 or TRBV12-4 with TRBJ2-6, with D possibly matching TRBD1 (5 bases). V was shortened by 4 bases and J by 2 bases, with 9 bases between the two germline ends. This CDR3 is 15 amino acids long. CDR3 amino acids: CASSYSGTGANVLTF. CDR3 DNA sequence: TGTGCCAGCAGTTATTCAGGGACTGGGGCCAACGTCCTGACTTTC.

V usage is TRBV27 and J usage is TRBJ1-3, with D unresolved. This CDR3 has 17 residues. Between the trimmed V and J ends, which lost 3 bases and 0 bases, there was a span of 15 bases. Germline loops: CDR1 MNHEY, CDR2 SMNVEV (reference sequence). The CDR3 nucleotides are TGTGCCAGCAGTTTGTTGAGTGGAGATCCCTCTGGAAACACCATATATTTT. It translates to CASSLLSGDPSGNTIYF.

The CDR3 coding sequence is TGTGCCAGCAGCCCTCCGGAGGGCGAGGGGACCTATGGCTACACCTTC. This codes for CASSPPEGEGTYGYTF. The chain recombines TRBV7-9 with TRBJ1-2; D possibly corresponds to TRBD1 (5 bases). Germline V lookup: CDR1 SEHNR, CDR2 FQNEAQ (reference sequence). This CDR3 is 16 amino acids long. Trimming took 5 bases from V and 4 from J, leaving 20 bases between them.

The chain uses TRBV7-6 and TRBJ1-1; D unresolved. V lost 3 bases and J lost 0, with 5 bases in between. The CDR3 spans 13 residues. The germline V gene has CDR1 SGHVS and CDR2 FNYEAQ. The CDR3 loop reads CASSFDLNTEAFF. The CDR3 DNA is TGTGCCAGCAGCTTTGATCTGAACACTGAAGCTTTCTTT. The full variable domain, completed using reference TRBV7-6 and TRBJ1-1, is GAGVSQSPRYKVTKRGQDVALRCDPISGHVSLYWYRQALGQGPEFLTYFNYEAQQDKSGLPNDRFSAERPEGSISTLTIQRTEQRDSAMYRCASSFDLNTEAFFGQGTRLTVV.

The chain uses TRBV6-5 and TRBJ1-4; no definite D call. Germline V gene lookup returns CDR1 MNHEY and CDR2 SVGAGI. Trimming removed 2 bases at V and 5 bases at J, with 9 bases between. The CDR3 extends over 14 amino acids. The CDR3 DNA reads TGTGCCAGCAGTTACCGGGCGAGGAATGAAAAACTGTTTTTT. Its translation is CASSYRARNEKLFF.

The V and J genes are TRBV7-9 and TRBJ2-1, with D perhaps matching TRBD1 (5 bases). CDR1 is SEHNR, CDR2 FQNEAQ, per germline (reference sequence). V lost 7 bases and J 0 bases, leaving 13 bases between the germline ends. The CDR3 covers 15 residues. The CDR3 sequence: CASNPIQGSYNEQFF. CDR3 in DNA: TGTGCCAGCAACCCGATCCAGGGCTCCTACAATGAGCAGTTCTTC.

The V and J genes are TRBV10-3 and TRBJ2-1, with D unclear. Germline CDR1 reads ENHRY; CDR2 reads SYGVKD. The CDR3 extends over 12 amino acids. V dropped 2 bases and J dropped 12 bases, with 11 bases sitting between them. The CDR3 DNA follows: TGTGCCATCAGTGAGACGGGTAAAGGGCAGTTCTTC. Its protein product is CAISETGKGQFF.

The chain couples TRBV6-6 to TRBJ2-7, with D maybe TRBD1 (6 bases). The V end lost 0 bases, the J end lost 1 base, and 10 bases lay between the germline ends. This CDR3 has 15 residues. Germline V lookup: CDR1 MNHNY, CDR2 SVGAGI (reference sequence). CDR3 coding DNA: TGTGCCAGCAGTTACTCGACAGGACCATCCTACGAGCAGTACTTC. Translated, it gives CASSYSTGPSYEQYF.

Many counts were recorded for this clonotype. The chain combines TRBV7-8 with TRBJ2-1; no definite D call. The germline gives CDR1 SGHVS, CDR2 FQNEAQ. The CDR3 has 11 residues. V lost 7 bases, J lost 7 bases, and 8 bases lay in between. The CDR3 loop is CASTKRNEQFF. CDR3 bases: TGTGCCAGCACCAAAAGGAATGAGCAGTTCTTC.

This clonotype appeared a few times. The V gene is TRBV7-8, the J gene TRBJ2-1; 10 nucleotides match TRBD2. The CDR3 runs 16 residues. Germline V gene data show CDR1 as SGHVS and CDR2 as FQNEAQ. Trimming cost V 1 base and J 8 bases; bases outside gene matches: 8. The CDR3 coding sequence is TGTGCCAGCAGCTTAGTGTCTAGCGGGAGAGGCCATGAGCAGTTCTTC. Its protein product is CASSLVSSGRGHEQFF.

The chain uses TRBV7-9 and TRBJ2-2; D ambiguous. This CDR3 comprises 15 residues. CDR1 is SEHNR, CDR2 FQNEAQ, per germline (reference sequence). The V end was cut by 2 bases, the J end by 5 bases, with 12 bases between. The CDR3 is CASSLKRLETGELFF. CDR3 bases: TGTGCCAGCAGCTTAAAGCGATTGGAAACCGGGGAGCTGTTTTTT.

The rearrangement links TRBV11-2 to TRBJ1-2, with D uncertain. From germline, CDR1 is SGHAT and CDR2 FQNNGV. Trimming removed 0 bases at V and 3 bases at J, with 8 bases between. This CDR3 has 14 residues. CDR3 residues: CASSLDLTHYGYTF. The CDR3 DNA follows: TGTGCCAGCAGCTTAGACTTGACACACTATGGCTACACCTTC. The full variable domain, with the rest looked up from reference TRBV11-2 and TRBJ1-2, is EAGVAQSPRYKIIEKRQSVAFWCNPISGHATLYWYQQILGQGPKLLIQFQNNGVVDDSQLPKDRFSAERLKGVDSTLKIQPAKLEDSAVYLCASSLDLTHYGYTFGSGTRLTVV.

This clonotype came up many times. In DNA form, the CDR3 reads TGTGCCAGCAGCCAAGAGGGATTAGCAGATACGCAGTATTTT. Protein sequence: CASSQEGLADTQYF. The chain uses TRBV14 and TRBJ2-3; D is undetermined. V was pared by 0 bases and J by 4 bases, with 8 bases between. Germline CDR1 is SGHDN and CDR2 is FVKESK. The CDR3 is 14 residues long. The full variable domain, its missing parts supplied by reference TRBV14 and TRBJ2-3, is EAGVTQFPSHSVIEKGQTVTLRCDPISGHDNLYWYRRVMGKEIKFLLHFVKESKQDESGMPNNRFLAERTGGTYSTLKVQPAELEDSGVYFCASSQEGLADTQYFGPGTRLTVL.